These 4 T cell receptor beta chains originate from one sample sequenced in a study of cytotoxic CD8 clonotypes in ibrutinib-treated CLL. The repertoire was sequenced with immunoSEQ multiplex PCR; TCRdb's copy has only in-frame clones and lacks some. The sample carries approximately 45,000 clones, 60% to 70% recorded once. This sample comprised PBMCs, obtained after 24 months of ibrutinib treatment. The receptor set was obtained from a human donor with chronic lymphocytic leukemia.

The chain links TRBV10-3 to TRBJ2-3; 9 nucleotides agree with TRBD1. V dropped 6 bases and J dropped 0; count of bases not matched to a gene: 4. Germline CDR1 reads ENHRY; CDR2 reads SYGVKD. CDR3 length: 15 residues. The CDR3: CAIRYGTGSTDTQYF. CDR3 sequence (DNA): TGTGCCATCAGATACGGGACAGGGAGCACAGATACGCAGTATTTT.

Ten or more counts support this clone. The chain links TRBV7-9 to TRBJ2-1, with TRBD1 matching over 11 bases. Germline CDR1 is SEHNR and CDR2 is FQNEAQ (reference sequence). The CDR3 totals 15 residues. The V and J ends lost 6 bases and 8 bases, in that order; junction bases with no gene match: 9. CDR3 sequence: CASSQAGTGGHEQFF. DNA of the CDR3: TGTGCCAGCAGTCAAGCCGGGACAGGGGGGCATGAGCAGTTCTTC.

The gene calls are TRBV5-5 and TRBJ2-1; perhaps TRBD2 as D (6 bases). CDR3 length equals 15 residues. The germline V gene encodes CDR1 SGHKS and CDR2 YYEKEE (reference sequence). V lost 4 bases to trimming and J lost 8 bases, with 19 bases between them. Here the CDR3 DNA reads TGTGCCAGCAGCCCCGACGGGGGATTCTTGGATGAGCAGTTCTTC. This translates into CASSPDGGFLDEQFF.

This chain uses TRBV5-4 with TRBJ2-3, with D uncertain. The CDR3 has 15 amino acids. V lost 3 bases, J lost 5 bases, and 16 bases lay in between. Germline V lookup: CDR1 SGHNT, CDR2 YYREEE (reference sequence). CDR3 residues: CASSSPVPSGDTQYF. Here the CDR3 DNA reads TGTGCCAGCAGCTCCCCGGTACCAAGTGGAGATACGCAGTATTTT.